Shown below are 24 T cell receptor beta chains from a single sample sequenced in a study of Ad26.COV2.S vaccination and SARS-CoV-2 variants. The treatment was: roughly 19 received Ad26.COV2.S at low or high dose, single or two shots; roughly five received placebo; per-sample allocation not given. Repertoires come from day 63 after the first vaccine or placebo injection. This table comes from immunoSEQ multiplex PCR, and its TCRdb copy is limited to in-frame clones, with some not included. In the table there are fewer than 600,000 clones, 80% to 90% of which are singletons. Sample: peripheral blood, taken in a trial of Ad26.COV2.S vaccine versus placebo. The receptors derive from a person aged 18 to 65 who received the Ad26.COV2.S COVID-19 vaccine or a placebo.

The chain joins TRBV7-8 to TRBJ2-7; maybe TRBD2 (5 bases). CDR1 and CDR2 from the germline V gene are SGHVS and FQNEAQ. This CDR3 region has 16 residues. With 0 bases removed from V and 6 bases from J, the gap between germline ends came to 18 bases. The CDR3 region has the DNA TGTGCCAGCAGCTTAGCCCTCCCGGGAACTACTAGCGAGCAGTACTTC. It is translated as CASSLALPGTTSEQYF.

V gene TRBV18 combines with J gene TRBJ1-6; no firm D call. Germline-derived CDR1 and CDR2 are KGHSH and LQKENI. V was trimmed by 6 bases and J by 7 bases, leaving 19 bases between them. The CDR3 consists of 16 residues. The CDR3 spells CASSPRQDLGNSPLHF. In DNA form, the CDR3 reads TGTGCCAGCTCCCCCAGACAAGACCTGGGGAATTCACCCCTCCACTTT.

This clone is categorized as medium-sized (0.01 to 0.1%). The gene calls are TRBV7-9 and TRBJ1-4, with 9 bases matching TRBD1. With 4 bases clipped from V and 8 bases from J, the junction kept 8 bases outside the gene matches. Germline CDR1 is SEHNR and CDR2 is FQNEAQ (reference sequence). There are 15 residues in the CDR3. Here the CDR3 reads CASSSDTGGREKLFF. The CDR3 nucleotides are TGTGCCAGCAGCTCGGATACAGGGGGCCGGGAAAAACTGTTTTTT. The complete variable domain, with remaining parts taken from reference TRBV7-9 and TRBJ1-4, reads DTGVSQNPRHKITKRGQNVTFRCDPISEHNRLYWYRQTLGQGPEFLTYFQNEAQLEKSRLLSDRFSAERPKGSFSTLEIQRTEQGDSAMYLCASSSDTGGREKLFFGSGTQLSVL.

J is TRBJ2-5 and V is TRBV4-1; 9 nucleotides agree with TRBD2. Losses at the gene ends were 3 bases for V and 5 bases for J; bases not matched to a gene: 7. Germline V gives CDR1 MGHRA, CDR2 YSYEKL. The CDR3 has 15 amino acids. This CDR3 reads CASSHGPSGKETQYF. The CDR3 DNA reads TGCGCCAGCAGCCACGGGCCTAGCGGGAAGGAGACCCAGTACTTC.

The rearrangement links TRBV5-6 to TRBJ2-2; no definite D call. V dropped 7 bases and J dropped 6 bases, with 10 bases sitting between them. Germline CDR1 reads SGHDT; CDR2 reads YYEEEE. CDR3 length equals 12 residues. The CDR3 protein is CASRFRAGELFF. CDR3 coding DNA: TGTGCCAGCCGGTTCAGAGCCGGGGAGCTGTTTTTT.

A single count supports this clone. The gene calls are TRBV7-9 and TRBJ2-7, with 7 nucleotides matching TRBD2. J was trimmed by 7 bases and V by 5 bases; bases with no gene match: 14. The germline V gene encodes CDR1 SEHNR and CDR2 FQNEAQ (reference sequence). The CDR3 extends over 15 amino acids. DNA for the CDR3: TGTGCCAGCAGCCCCCTGGGGGAGGGGCTGAGGGAGCAGTACTTC. Encoded protein: CASSPLGEGLREQYF.

This clone was picked up one time. The genes are TRBV16 and TRBJ2-2; TRBD1 is a possible D gene (5 bases). Trimming took 2 bases from V and 2 from J, leaving 15 bases between them. CDR1 and CDR2 (germline): KGHSY, FQNENV. CDR3 length: 17 amino acids. The CDR3 DNA is TGTGCCAGCAGCCAAATCTACTCAGGGCCTAACACCGGGGAGCTGTTTTTT. The encoded protein is CASSQIYSGPNTGELFF.

The chain uses TRBV9 and TRBJ2-2; weak D call: TRBD2 (6 bases). Germline CDR1 is SGDLS and CDR2 is YYNGEE. The V end was cut by 3 bases, the J end by 0 bases, with 9 bases between. The CDR3 has 15 amino acids. CDR3 residues: CASSGSGTNTGELFF. In nucleotides, the CDR3 is TGTGCCAGCAGCGGTAGCGGTACGAACACCGGGGAGCTGTTTTTT.

This chain uses TRBV7-9 with TRBJ1-4; 11 bases map to TRBD1. Germline CDR1 is SEHNR and CDR2 is FQNEAQ (reference sequence). The CDR3 extends over 14 amino acids. V gave up 3 bases and J gave up 7 bases; unmatched junction bases: 1. The CDR3 protein is CASSFGQGAEKLFF. DNA of the CDR3: TGTGCCAGCAGCTTCGGACAGGGGGCTGAAAAACTGTTTTTT.

This chain uses TRBV12-5 with TRBJ2-2; possibly TRBD1 for D (5 bases). Germline V gene data show CDR1 as LGHNT and CDR2 as FRNRAP. The germline V and J ends were trimmed by 2 bases and 7 bases, with 8 bases remaining between them. The CDR3 sequence is 13 residues long. CDR3 protein: CASGLQGIGELFF. For the CDR3, the DNA is TGTGCTAGTGGTTTGCAGGGTATCGGGGAGCTGTTTTTT.

This chain joins TRBV4-1 and TRBJ2-7; D is ambiguous. V was trimmed by 0 bases and J by 7 bases, leaving 19 bases between them. CDR3 length equals 16 residues. Germline V gene data show CDR1 as MGHRA and CDR2 as YSYEKL. Here the CDR3 DNA reads TGCGCCAGCAGCCAAGAAGGAATTCTAGGGATAAGGGAGCAGTACTTC. Amino acids: CASSQEGILGIREQYF.

The chain has TRBV7-9 and TRBJ2-7; D is possibly TRBD1 or TRBD2 (5 bases each). The CDR3 has 11 amino acids. V was pared by 5 bases and J by 7 bases, with 9 bases between. The germline CDR1 and CDR2 sequences are SEHNR and FQNEAQ (reference sequence). The CDR3 is CASSLGVEQYF. In DNA, the CDR3 is TGTGCCAGCAGCCTGGGGGTGGAGCAGTACTTC.

The chain uses TRBV6-5 and TRBJ2-5, with 9 bases identical to TRBD1. With 6 bases clipped from V and 5 bases from J, the junction kept 10 bases outside the gene matches. CDR1 and CDR2 (germline): MNHEY, SVGAGI. The CDR3 extends over 15 amino acids. This CDR3 reads CASRDAGTGPETQYF. CDR3 DNA sequence: TGTGCCAGCAGGGACGCCGGGACAGGGCCCGAGACCCAGTACTTC.

The CDR3 nucleotides read TGTGCCAGCAGTGTCCCGGACAGGGGAATTTACGAGCAGTACTTC. It specifies CASSVPDRGIYEQYF. The chain recombines TRBV6-2 or TRBV6-3 with TRBJ2-7, with 9 positions matching TRBD1. The J segment lost 4 bases and the V segment lost 5 bases, leaving 9 bases of the junction unmatched. The CDR3 has 15 amino acids. CDR1 and CDR2 from the germline V gene are MNHEY and SVGEGT.

The chain has TRBV18 and TRBJ1-1; D not resolved. Germline values: CDR1 KGHSH, CDR2 LQKENI. This CDR3 is built from 17 residues. Trimming removed 1 base at V and 4 bases at J, with 19 bases between. CDR3 amino acids: CASSPLGEFLGTTEAFF. As DNA, the CDR3 is TGTGCCAGCTCACCACTCGGGGAGTTTCTGGGTACCACTGAAGCTTTCTTT.

The chain links TRBV11-2 to TRBJ2-1; 7 bases match TRBD2. Germline assignment: CDR1 SGHAT and CDR2 FQNNGV. The CDR3 contains 18 residues. Trimming took 2 bases from V and 0 from J; bases not matched to a gene: 10. The CDR3 bases are TGTGCCAGCAGCTTATCTCGCTTAGGCGGGAGCTCCTACAATGAGCAGTTCTTC. Translated: CASSLSRLGGSSYNEQFF.

The chain links TRBV29-1 to TRBJ2-1; the D gene is possibly TRBD1 (6 bases). CDR1 and CDR2 (germline): SQVTM, ANQGSEA. Trimming cost V 6 bases and J 9 bases, with 21 bases left between them. The CDR3 totals 14 residues. The DNA of the CDR3 is TGCAGCGTCGCCCATTTACAGGGCTACGGTGAGCAGTTCTTC. It specifies CSVAHLQGYGEQFF.

The V gene is TRBV2, the J gene TRBJ1-6, with 7 bases lining up with TRBD1. V shed 9 bases and J 7 bases; nucleotides not matched to a gene: 9. CDR1 is SNHLY and CDR2 is FYNNEI in the germline V gene. The CDR3 has 14 amino acids. The DNA of the CDR3 is TGTGCCAGTAAACCGGGACAGTGGAATTCACCCCTCCACTTT. It specifies CASKPGQWNSPLHF.

The rearrangement links TRBV4-2 to TRBJ2-4; 8 bases map to TRBD2. Germline V CDR1 and CDR2: LGHNA, YNFKEQ. This CDR3 is 15 amino acids long. The J segment lost 9 bases and the V segment lost 3 bases, leaving 10 bases of the junction unmatched. The CDR3 loop is CASSQPGLGISIQYF. CDR3 bases: TGTGCCAGCAGCCAGCCGGGACTAGGTATTAGCATTCAGTACTTC.

The V gene is TRBV13, the J gene TRBJ2-7; 8 bases fit TRBD1. Trimming took 0 bases from V and 4 from J; bases not matched to a gene: 5. The CDR3 runs 15 residues. CDR1 is PRHDT, CDR2 FYEKMQ, per germline (reference sequence). The DNA of the CDR3 is TGTGCCAGCAGCTTAGGGGCAGGGGGCCGGTACGAGCAGTACTTC. Encoded protein: CASSLGAGGRYEQYF. Complete variable domain (other parts from reference TRBV13 and TRBJ2-7): AAGVIQSPRHLIKEKRETATLKCYPIPRHDTVYWYQQGPGQDPQFLISFYEKMQSDKGSIPDRFSAQQFSDYHSELNMSSLELGDSALYFCASSLGAGGRYEQYFGPGTRLTVT.

This chain uses TRBV4-3 with TRBJ2-5, with D tentatively TRBD1 (5 bases). Germline lookup yields CDR1 LGHNA and CDR2 YSLEER. V was shortened by 1 base and J by 4 bases, with 16 bases between the two germline ends. This CDR3 has 16 amino acids. The CDR3 DNA reads as TGCGCCAGCAGCCAAGCCGTAGGGCAGGGTAGAGAGACCCAGTACTTC. It encodes CASSQAVGQGRETQYF.

This sequence joins TRBV7-8 and TRBJ1-1; D call uncertain. CDR1 is SGHVS, CDR2 FQNEAQ, per germline. This CDR3 has 11 amino acids. The V and J ends lost 1 base and 8 bases respectively, with 5 bases between them. The CDR3 sequence is CASSLVQEAFF. In DNA, the CDR3 is TGTGCCAGCAGCTTAGTACAAGAAGCTTTCTTT.

The rearrangement links TRBV19 to TRBJ1-1; 10 positions agree with TRBD1. J gave up 8 bases and V 6 bases, and 3 bases lay outside the gene matches. From germline, CDR1 is LNHDA and CDR2 SQIVND (reference sequence). This CDR3 region has 12 residues. As DNA, the CDR3 is TGTGCCAGTAGGACAGGGGGCAGGGAAGCTTTCTTT. It translates to CASRTGGREAFF.

The V and J genes are TRBV7-9 and TRBJ2-1; 12 positions match TRBD2. Germline values: CDR1 SEHNR, CDR2 FQNEAQ (reference sequence). With 1 base clipped from V and 5 bases from J, the junction kept 9 bases outside the gene matches. CDR3 length equals 18 residues. In DNA, the CDR3 is TGTGCCAGCAGCTTAGGACAGTTAGGACTAGCGGGACACAATGAGCAGTTCTTC. Residues: CASSLGQLGLAGHNEQFF. The whole variable domain, remainder taken from reference TRBV7-9 and TRBJ2-1, is DTGVSQNPRHKITKRGQNVTFRCDPISEHNRLYWYRQTLGQGPEFLTYFQNEAQLEKSRLLSDRFSAERPKGSFSTLEIQRTEQGDSAMYLCASSLGQLGLAGHNEQFFGPGTRLTVL.